A selection of T cell receptor beta chains follows, all from one sample in a study of T cells in Graves' hyperthyroidism and ophthalmopathy. Each CDR3 protein gets one entry after TCRdb re-called the multiplex PCR reads with MiXCR. The sample shows over 300,000 distinct CDR3 sequences, approximately 15% of them seen only once. Sample: blood. The receptors here all came from a woman aged 55-70 years with Graves' hyperthyroidism. CDR3s include the opening cysteine and the closing phenylalanine or tryptophan. The D gene is left open where the match is weak. For some rows the clone size is stated as once, few or many, or as a class when expanded; others skip it.

clone_size	j_call	v_call	d_call	cdr3_aa	cdr3_nt
many	TRBJ2-7	TRBV20-1	-	CSARARAGTYEQYF	TGCAGTGCTAGAGCCAGGGCGGGGACCTACGAGCAGTACTTC
many	TRBJ2-1	TRBV10-1	-	CASSESPLVHEQFF	TGCGCCAGCAGTGAGTCCCCTCTAGTGCACGAGCAGTTCTTC
few	TRBJ2-2	TRBV25-1	-	CASSESRGGTGELFF	TGTGCCAGCAGTGAATCCAGGGGCGGTACCGGGGAGCTGTTTTTT
many	TRBJ2-7	TRBV28	-	CASSRTWGEQYF	TGTGCCAGCAGCCGAACCTGGGGCGAGCAGTACTTC
few	TRBJ2-3	TRBV6-2/TRBV6-3	TRBD2	CASSYLAGGTDTQYF	TGTGCCAGCAGTTACCTAGCGGGAGGAACAGATACGCAGTATTTT
many	TRBJ2-7	TRBV10-3	TRBD1	CAISRDRGSNYEQYF	TGTGCCATCAGTCGTGACAGGGGATCTAATTACGAGCAGTACTTC
many	TRBJ2-3	TRBV7-9	TRBD2	CASSSGLASTDTQYF	TGTGCCAGCAGCTCGGGACTAGCGAGCACAGATACGCAGTATTTT
-	TRBJ1-5	TRBV19	-	CASSIDNSNQPQHF	TGTGCCAGTAGTATAGATAATAGCAATCAGCCCCAGCATTTT
many	TRBJ2-4	TRBV7-2	-	CASSFDRKNIQYF	TGTGCCAGCAGCTTCGACAGAAAAAACATTCAGTACTTC
-	TRBJ2-7	TRBV4-1	-	CASSREPGRSYEQYF	TGCGCCAGCAGCCGAGAACCGGGACGTTCCTACGAGCAGTACTTC
many	TRBJ2-5	TRBV20-1	TRBD2	CSARGAGVRWTSGETQYF	TGCAGTGCTAGAGGCGCGGGGGTCCGGTGGACTAGCGGGGAGACCCAGTACTTC
few	TRBJ1-2	TRBV19	-	CASSSLTGDYGYTF	TGTGCCAGTAGTAGCCTGACAGGAGACTATGGCTACACCTTC
many	TRBJ1-1	TRBV18	-	CASSPGGSGKSTEAFF	TGTGCCAGCTCACCAGGGGGCAGCGGAAAGAGCACTGAAGCTTTCTTT
few	TRBJ2-1	TRBV25-1	TRBD2	CASSESVAGVTYNEQFF	TGTGCCAGCAGTGAATCAGTAGCGGGAGTCACCTACAATGAGCAGTTCTTC